Each of the 22 T cell receptor beta chains below was sequenced from the same sample in a study of shared T cell receptors in the human thymus. Assay used: immunoSEQ multiplex PCR; TCRdb lists only in-frame clones, some missing. This sample carries 500,000 to 550,000 clones, about 84% of them seen once, and the ten largest clones take roughly 0.013%. The same data also contributed to another study, on human thymus T cells.

Sequenced sample: thymocytes. These receptors were obtained from a boy under two years old with a congenital heart defect.

This clone has only a few counts. The CDR3 here is CASSTRTSGSPDSGANVLTF. The CDR3 coding sequence is TGTGCCAGTAGTACCAGGACTAGCGGGAGCCCTGACTCTGGGGCCAACGTCCTGACTTTC. The rearrangement uses TRBV19 and TRBJ2-6; 13 bases are shared with TRBD2. This CDR3 contains 20 residues. Germline V gives CDR1 LNHDA, CDR2 SQIVND (reference sequence). V gave up 4 bases and J gave up 0 bases; unmatched junction bases: 9.

This clone was seen only a few times. The CDR3 DNA follows: TGTGCTAGTGGTCCGCGGACAATCGAGCAGTACTTC. It translates to CASGPRTIEQYF. The chain combines TRBV12-5 with TRBJ2-7; weak D call: TRBD1 (5 bases). The CDR3 spans 12 residues. Germline CDR1 LGHNT, CDR2 FRNRAP. V shed 5 bases and J shed 6 bases, with 11 bases lying between them.

Here the CDR3 DNA reads TGTGCCAGCAGCCAAGAACCACCCAGGGGGCCCAACTATGGCTACACCTTC. Protein product: CASSQEPPRGPNYGYTF. The V call is TRBV14, the J call TRBJ1-2, with 8 nucleotides matching TRBD1. The CDR3 has 17 residues. CDR1 SGHDN and CDR2 FVKESK come from the germline V gene. V lost 0 bases, J lost 2 bases, and 8 bases stayed unmatched.

This chain uses TRBV27 with TRBJ1-5; D perhaps matches TRBD1 (6 bases). Germline CDR1 is MNHEY and CDR2 is SMNVEV (reference sequence). The CDR3 loop spans 13 amino acids. Trimming removed 5 bases from V and 9 bases from J, with 14 bases in between. The CDR3 nucleotides read TGTGCCAGCAGTCTGACAGGCCCTGGGCCCCAGCATTTT. Translated: CASSLTGPGPQHF.

This sequence joins TRBV28 and TRBJ2-3, with 8 nucleotides matching TRBD2. There are 22 residues in the CDR3. Germline CDR1 MDHEN, CDR2 SYDVKM. J gave up 0 bases and V 4 bases, and 24 bases lay outside the gene matches. CDR3 in amino acids: CASSSREGLVAVGAPSTDTQYF. CDR3 in DNA: TGTGCCAGCAGTTCCCGGGAGGGGCTCGTAGCTGTGGGAGCCCCTAGCACAGATACGCAGTATTTT.

In its sample, this clone was seen a few times. The J gene is TRBJ1-2, the V gene TRBV9; 7 positions agree with TRBD1. CDR1 and CDR2 from the germline V gene are SGDLS and YYNGEE. Trimming took 5 bases from V and 5 from J; bases not matched to a gene: 9. The CDR3 is 14 residues long. This chain's CDR3 is CASSPGGTAYGYTF. CDR3 bases: TGTGCCAGCAGTCCAGGGGGGACGGCGTATGGCTACACCTTC.

The chain joins TRBV14 to TRBJ1-1; D may be TRBD1 (5 bases). The V end lost 3 bases, the J end lost 3 bases, and 20 bases lay between the germline ends. The V gene's germline CDR1 is SGHDN and CDR2 FVKESK. The CDR3 contains 17 residues. The CDR3 DNA reads TGTGCCAGCAGCCAGCGCGGGGCCCCGCGGGGCCACACTGAAGCTTTCTTT. Protein sequence: CASSQRGAPRGHTEAFF.

V usage is TRBV10-3 and J usage is TRBJ2-2, with D possibly being TRBD1 (6 bases). CDR1 ENHRY and CDR2 SYGVKD come from the germline V gene. The CDR3 runs to 16 residues. V shed 11 bases and J shed 5 bases, with 24 bases lying between them. The CDR3 region is CAVKGQGLAPTGELFF. CDR3 DNA: TGTGCCGTCAAGGGGCAGGGGTTGGCCCCAACCGGGGAGCTGTTTTTT.

The chain couples TRBV7-6 to TRBJ2-5, with 9 nucleotides matching TRBD2. V lost 0 bases, J lost 3 bases, and 5 bases stayed unmatched. CDR1 is SGHVS and CDR2 is FNYEAQ in the germline V gene. This CDR3 has 16 residues. The CDR3 loop is CASSLACRLAEETQYF. CDR3 DNA sequence: TGTGCCAGCAGCTTAGCCTGTCGACTAGCGGAAGAGACCCAGTACTTC.

This clone was detected a few times. This chain joins TRBV19 and TRBJ2-1, with 9 bases fitting TRBD2. The CDR3 is 13 residues long. Germline lookup yields CDR1 LNHDA and CDR2 SQIVND (reference sequence). Trimming cost V 3 bases and J 10 bases; bases outside gene matches: 4. CDR3 amino acids: CASSIRLAGEQFF. The CDR3 DNA is TGTGCCAGTAGTATTAGGCTAGCGGGGGAGCAGTTCTTC.

This chain joins TRBV29-1 and TRBJ2-1; D is possibly TRBD1 (6 bases). The V and J ends lost 4 bases and 5 bases respectively, with 12 bases between them. This CDR3 is 13 amino acids long. Germline CDR1 is SQVTM and CDR2 is ANQGSEA. CDR3 region: CSVGDKENNEQFF. The CDR3 coding sequence is TGCAGCGTTGGGGACAAGGAAAACAATGAGCAGTTCTTC.

The chain links TRBV5-1 to TRBJ2-7; D not resolved. V gave up 4 bases and J gave up 2 bases, with 16 bases separating them. The CDR3 has 15 amino acids. In germline, CDR1 is SGHRS, CDR2 YFSETQ. Written as DNA, the CDR3 is TGCGCCAGCAGCCCATCTGTCGGAGACCCCTACGAGCAGTACTTC. Protein sequence: CASSPSVGDPYEQYF.

The chain links TRBV11-2 to TRBJ2-7; TRBD1 might be the D (5 bases). Trimming left V 2 bases short and J 2 bases short, with 7 bases between. CDR1 and CDR2 (germline): SGHAT, FQNNGV. The CDR3 is 13 residues long. CDR3 protein: CASSLRQTYEQYF. CDR3 bases: TGTGCCAGCAGCTTAAGACAGACCTACGAGCAGTACTTC.

The rearrangement joins TRBV6-1 to TRBJ2-2; a possible D gene is TRBD1 (5 bases). The CDR3 has 13 amino acids. Between the trimmed V and J ends, which lost 7 bases and 2 bases, there was a span of 8 bases. Germline CDR1 reads MNHNS; CDR2 reads SASEGT. CDR3 amino acids: CASIDRNTGELFF. The CDR3 coding sequence is TGTGCCAGCATAGACAGAAACACCGGGGAGCTGTTTTTT.

The genes are TRBV6-1 and TRBJ2-7, with TRBD2 matching 11 bases. V trimming: 4 bases; J trimming: 0 bases; junction bases outside the gene matches: 14. CDR1 MNHNS and CDR2 SASEGT come from the germline V gene. This CDR3 is built from 19 residues. The DNA of the CDR3 is TGTGCCAGCAGTGCATCCGGGACTAGCGGAGTTCCAAGCTCCTACGAGCAGTACTTC. As protein: CASSASGTSGVPSSYEQYF.

This CDR3 is CASSSTTGESNEQFF. In DNA form, the CDR3 reads TGTGCCAGCAGCTCCACGACAGGAGAAAGCAATGAGCAGTTCTTC. The chain combines TRBV7-2 with TRBJ2-1, with D maybe TRBD1 (6 bases). Trimming shortened V by 4 bases and J by 6 bases, and 16 bases separated the two germline ends. Germline V lookup: CDR1 SGHTA, CDR2 FQGNSA. The CDR3 is 15 residues long. Full variable domain (outside the CDR3, taken from reference TRBV7-2 and TRBJ2-1): GAGVSQSPSNKVTEKGKDVELRCDPISGHTALYWYRQSLGQGLEFLIYFQGNSAPDKSGLPSDRFSAERTGGSVSTLTIQRTQQEDSAVYLCASSSTTGESNEQFFGPGTRLTVL.

This clone came up once. V gene TRBV6-5 combines with J gene TRBJ1-2; D possibly corresponds to TRBD1 (6 bases). Germline CDR1 and CDR2: MNHEY and SVGAGI. Between the trimmed V and J ends, which lost 5 bases and 4 bases, there was a span of 8 bases. The CDR3 loop spans 12 amino acids. The CDR3 coding sequence is TGTGCCAGCAGTGGGGGCGGCTATGGCTACACCTTC. Its protein is CASSGGGYGYTF.

This chain connects TRBV5-6 to TRBJ2-7; D unresolved. Germline V gene data show CDR1 as SGHDT and CDR2 as YYEEEE. V dropped 2 bases and J dropped 2 bases, with 5 bases sitting between them. The CDR3 consists of 12 residues. As DNA, the CDR3 is TGTGCCAGCAGCTTCGGTGCCTACGAGCAGTACTTC. It encodes CASSFGAYEQYF.

The chain employs TRBV28 and TRBJ2-5, with D possibly matching TRBD2 (7 bases). Deletions cut 7 bases from V and 7 bases from J, with 25 bases between. CDR1 MDHEN and CDR2 SYDVKM come from the germline V gene. CDR3 size: 16 residues. The CDR3, as DNA: TGTGCCAGCACCCAACGGGCCCTCCTAGGGGGGGGGACCCAGTACTTC. It codes for CASTQRALLGGGTQYF.

CDR3 sequence reads: CASSQSLALSVGLAGGTGYEQYF. CDR3 nucleotides: TGTGCCAGCAGCCAATCGCTGGCTCTTTCTGTGGGACTAGCGGGAGGAACGGGCTACGAGCAGTACTTC. The J gene is TRBJ2-7, the V gene TRBV4-2; 15 nucleotides agree with TRBD2. The CDR3 consists of 23 residues. Looked up from germline, CDR1 is LGHNA and CDR2 is YNFKEQ. V was pared by 2 bases and J by 3 bases, with 23 bases of the junction left unmatched.

The gene calls are TRBV27 and TRBJ2-7; possible D gene TRBD1, 6 bases. The CDR3 loop spans 15 amino acids. V lost 5 bases and J lost 1, with 15 bases in between. In germline, CDR1 is MNHEY, CDR2 SMNVEV (reference sequence). The CDR3 DNA follows: TGTGCCAGCAGTCAACCGGACAGCCAGTCCTACGAGCAGTACTTC. Amino acids: CASSQPDSQSYEQYF.

The chain recombines TRBV7-9 with TRBJ2-7; TRBD1 agrees at 9 bases. This CDR3 has 14 residues. Germline-derived CDR1 and CDR2 are SEHNR and FQNEAQ (reference sequence). Germline trimming cut 0 bases from V and 6 bases from J; bases unmatched to any gene: 3. The DNA of the CDR3 is TGTGCCAGCAGCTTAGCTGGGACAGGGAGCGAGCAGTACTTC. Encoded protein: CASSLAGTGSEQYF.